The clone carrying this T cell receptor beta chain came up a few times. Its antigen is unknown. V was clipped by 5 bases and J by 6 bases, with 13 bases between them. Germline CDR1 and CDR2: MDHEN and SYDVKM. The length of the CDR3 is 14 residues. A single record per CDR3 protein comes from TCRdb applying MiXCR to the reads. Seen here are 290,000 or so distinct CDR3 sequences, over 20% observed once, and the top ten hold approximately 15%. The data are from a study of T cell repertoires in cytomegalovirus infection. Study-level findings and limits: Ex vivo, HLA-C-restricted CMV-specific TCR beta clonotypes prevailed over the rest of the response.

V and J are TRBV28 and TRBJ1-4; D call uncertain. This clonotype originated in a human donor in good health (CMV status not recorded). Some clones in this sample may be carry-over from other donors' samples. The sample taken for sequencing was PBMCs. CDR3 residues: CASSPGFLYEKLFF. CDR3 DNA sequence: TGTGCCAGCAGTCCGGGTTTCCTTTATGAAAAACTGTTTTTT.